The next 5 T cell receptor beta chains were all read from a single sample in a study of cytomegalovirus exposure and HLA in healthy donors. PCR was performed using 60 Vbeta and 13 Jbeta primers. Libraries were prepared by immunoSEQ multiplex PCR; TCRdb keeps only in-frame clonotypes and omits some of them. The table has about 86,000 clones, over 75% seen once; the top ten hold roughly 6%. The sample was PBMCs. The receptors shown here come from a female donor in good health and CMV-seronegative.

Here the CDR3 DNA reads TGTGCCAGCTCAACCGGGACAGACTATGGCTACACCTTC. Translation gives CASSTGTDYGYTF. The genes are TRBV18 and TRBJ1-2; 7 positions match TRBD1. CDR1 KGHSH and CDR2 LQKENI come from the germline V gene. Trimming took 5 bases from V and 3 from J; bases not matched to a gene: 3. This CDR3 region has 13 residues.

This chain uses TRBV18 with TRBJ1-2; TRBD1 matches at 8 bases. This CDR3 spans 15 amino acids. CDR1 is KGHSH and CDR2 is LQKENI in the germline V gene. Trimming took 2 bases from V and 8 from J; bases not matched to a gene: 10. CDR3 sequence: CASSPRTGNDGGYTF. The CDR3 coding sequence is TGTGCCAGCTCACCAAGGACAGGGAATGATGGGGGCTACACCTTC.

This CDR3 reads CSVGEGTQYF. Written as DNA, the CDR3 is TGCAGCGTTGGGGAGGGGACCCAGTACTTC. This rearrangement joins TRBV29-1 to TRBJ2-5; 7 bases match TRBD2. V lost 4 bases to trimming and J lost 7 bases; unmatched junction nucleotides: 0. The CDR3 covers 10 residues. Germline V lookup: CDR1 SQVTM, CDR2 ANQGSEA.

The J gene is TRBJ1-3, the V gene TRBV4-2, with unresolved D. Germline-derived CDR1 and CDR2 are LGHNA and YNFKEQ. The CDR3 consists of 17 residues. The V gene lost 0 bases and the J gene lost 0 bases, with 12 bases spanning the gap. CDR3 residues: CASSQDQIQFSGNTIYF. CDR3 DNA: TGTGCCAGCAGCCAAGACCAAATCCAGTTCTCTGGAAACACCATATATTTT.

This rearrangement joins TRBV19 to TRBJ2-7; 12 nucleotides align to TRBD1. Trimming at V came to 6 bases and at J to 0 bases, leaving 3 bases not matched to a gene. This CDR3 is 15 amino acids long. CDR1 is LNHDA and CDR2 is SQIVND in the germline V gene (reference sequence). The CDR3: CASRPGQGASYEQYF. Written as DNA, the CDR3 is TGTGCCAGTAGGCCGGGACAGGGGGCCTCCTACGAGCAGTACTTC.